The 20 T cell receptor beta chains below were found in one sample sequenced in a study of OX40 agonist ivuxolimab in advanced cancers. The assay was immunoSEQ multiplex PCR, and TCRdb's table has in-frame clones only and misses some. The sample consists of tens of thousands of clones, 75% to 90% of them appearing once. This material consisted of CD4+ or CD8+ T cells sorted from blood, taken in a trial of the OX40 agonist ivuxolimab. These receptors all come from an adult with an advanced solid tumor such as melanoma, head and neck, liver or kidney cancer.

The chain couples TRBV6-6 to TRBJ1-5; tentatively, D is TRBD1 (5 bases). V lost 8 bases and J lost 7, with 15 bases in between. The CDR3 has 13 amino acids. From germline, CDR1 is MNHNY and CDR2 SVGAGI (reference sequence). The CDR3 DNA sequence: TGTGCCAGCGGATTAGATCAGGGACAGCCCCAGCATTTT. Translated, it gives CASGLDQGQPQHF.

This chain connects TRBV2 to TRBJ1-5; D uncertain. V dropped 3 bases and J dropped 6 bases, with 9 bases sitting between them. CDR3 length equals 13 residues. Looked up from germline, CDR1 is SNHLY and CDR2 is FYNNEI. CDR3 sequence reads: CASSEWVGQPQHF. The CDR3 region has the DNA TGTGCCAGCAGTGAGTGGGTGGGTCAGCCCCAGCATTTT.

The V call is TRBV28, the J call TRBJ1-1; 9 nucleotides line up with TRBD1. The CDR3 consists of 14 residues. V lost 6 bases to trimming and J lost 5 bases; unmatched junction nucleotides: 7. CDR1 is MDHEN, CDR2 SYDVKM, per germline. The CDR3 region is CASSSGTGSTEAFF. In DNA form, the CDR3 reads TGTGCCAGCAGCTCCGGGACAGGGTCAACTGAAGCTTTCTTT.

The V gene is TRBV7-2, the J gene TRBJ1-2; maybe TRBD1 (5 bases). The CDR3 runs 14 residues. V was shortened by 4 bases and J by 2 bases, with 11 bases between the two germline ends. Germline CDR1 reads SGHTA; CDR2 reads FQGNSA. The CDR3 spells CASSSSGTNYGYTF. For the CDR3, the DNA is TGTGCCAGCAGCTCATCCGGGACGAACTATGGCTACACCTTC.

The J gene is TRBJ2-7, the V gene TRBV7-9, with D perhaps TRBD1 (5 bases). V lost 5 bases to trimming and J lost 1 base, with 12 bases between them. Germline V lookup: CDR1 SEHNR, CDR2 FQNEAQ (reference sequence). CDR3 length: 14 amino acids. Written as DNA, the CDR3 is TGTGCCAGCAGCCCCAGACAGCGTTCCTACGAGCAGTACTTC. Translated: CASSPRQRSYEQYF. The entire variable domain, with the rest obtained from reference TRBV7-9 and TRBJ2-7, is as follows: DTGVSQNPRHKITKRGQNVTFRCDPISEHNRLYWYRQTLGQGPEFLTYFQNEAQLEKSRLLSDRFSAERPKGSFSTLEIQRTEQGDSAMYLCASSPRQRSYEQYFGPGTRLTVT.

DNA for the CDR3: TGTGCCAGCTCACCTAGCGGGCCCGGGGAGACCCAGTACTTC. It specifies CASSPSGPGETQYF. This rearrangement joins TRBV18 to TRBJ2-5, with 7 bases identical to TRBD2. The V segment lost 3 bases and the J segment 5 bases; nucleotides outside the gene matches: 6. The CDR3 consists of 14 residues. CDR1 and CDR2 (germline): KGHSH, LQKENI.

CDR3 nucleotides: TGCGCCAGCAGCTTGAGTTCGGACTACGAGCAGTACTTC. As protein: CASSLSSDYEQYF. V and J are TRBV5-1 and TRBJ2-7, with D unclear. V was shortened by 1 base and J by 3 bases, with 8 bases between the two germline ends. The CDR3 spans 13 residues. Germline V gene sequence: CDR1 SGHRS, CDR2 YFSETQ. Full variable domain (remainder filled in from reference TRBV5-1 and TRBJ2-7): KAGVTQTPRYLIKTRGQQVTLSCSPISGHRSVSWYQQTPGQGLQFLFEYFSETQRNKGNFPGRFSGRQFSNSRSEMNVSTLELGDSALYLCASSLSSDYEQYFGPGTRLTVT.

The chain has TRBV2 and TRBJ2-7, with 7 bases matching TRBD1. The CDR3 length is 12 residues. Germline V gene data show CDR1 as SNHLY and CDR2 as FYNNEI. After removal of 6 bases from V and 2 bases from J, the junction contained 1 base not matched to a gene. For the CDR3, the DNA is TGTGCCAGCAGAGGGACAGCCTACGAGCAGTACTTC. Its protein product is CASRGTAYEQYF.

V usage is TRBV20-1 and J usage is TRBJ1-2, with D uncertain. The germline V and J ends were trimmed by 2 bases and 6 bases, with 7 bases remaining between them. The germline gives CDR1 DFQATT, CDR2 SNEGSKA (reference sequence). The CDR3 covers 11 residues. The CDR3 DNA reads TGCAGTGCTAGACGGGGAGATGGCTACACCTTC. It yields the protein CSARRGDGYTF.

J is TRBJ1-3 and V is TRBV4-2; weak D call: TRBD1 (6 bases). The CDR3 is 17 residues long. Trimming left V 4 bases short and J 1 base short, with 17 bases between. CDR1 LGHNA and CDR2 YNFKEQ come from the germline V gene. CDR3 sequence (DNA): TGTGCCAGCAGCCCGGGTTTGAGGGGGAGGTCTGGAAACACCATATATTTT. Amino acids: CASSPGLRGRSGNTIYF.

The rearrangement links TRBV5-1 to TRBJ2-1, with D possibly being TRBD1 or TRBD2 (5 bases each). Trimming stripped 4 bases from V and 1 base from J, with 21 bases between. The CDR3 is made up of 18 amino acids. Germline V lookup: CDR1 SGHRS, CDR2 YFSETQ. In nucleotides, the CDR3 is TGCGCCAGCAGCCGCGCTGGGGACGGAGTCTCTTCCTACAATGAGCAGTTCTTC. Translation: CASSRAGDGVSSYNEQFF.

The CDR3 nucleotides are TGTGCCAGCAGTTACGAGGACAGGGAAGGTTACGGCTACACCTTC. As protein: CASSYEDREGYGYTF. The J gene is TRBJ1-2, the V gene TRBV6-5; TRBD1 matches at 8 bases. The CDR3 has 15 residues. Trimming took 2 bases from V and 8 from J; bases not matched to a gene: 10. The germline gives CDR1 MNHEY, CDR2 SVGAGI.

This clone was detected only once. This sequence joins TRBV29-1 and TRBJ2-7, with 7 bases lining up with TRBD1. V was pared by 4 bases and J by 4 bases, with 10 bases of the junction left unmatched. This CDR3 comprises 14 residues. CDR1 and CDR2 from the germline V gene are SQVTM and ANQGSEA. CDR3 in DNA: TGCAGCGTTGGGAGAGGGGGCAGGGCGTACGAGCAGTACTTC. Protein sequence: CSVGRGGRAYEQYF.

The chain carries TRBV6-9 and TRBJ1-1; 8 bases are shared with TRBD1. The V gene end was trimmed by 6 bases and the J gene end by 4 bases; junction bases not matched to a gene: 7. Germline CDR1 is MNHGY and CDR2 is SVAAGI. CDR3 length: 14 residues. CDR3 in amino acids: CASRLQGGGTEAFF. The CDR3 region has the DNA TGTGCCAGCAGACTACAGGGGGGAGGCACTGAAGCTTTCTTT.

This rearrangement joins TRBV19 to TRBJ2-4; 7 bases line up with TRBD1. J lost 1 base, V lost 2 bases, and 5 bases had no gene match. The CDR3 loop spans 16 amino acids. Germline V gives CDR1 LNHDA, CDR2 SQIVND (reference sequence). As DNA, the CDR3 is TGTGCCAGTAGTATAATGGGACAGACTGCCAAAAACATTCAGTACTTC. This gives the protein CASSIMGQTAKNIQYF.

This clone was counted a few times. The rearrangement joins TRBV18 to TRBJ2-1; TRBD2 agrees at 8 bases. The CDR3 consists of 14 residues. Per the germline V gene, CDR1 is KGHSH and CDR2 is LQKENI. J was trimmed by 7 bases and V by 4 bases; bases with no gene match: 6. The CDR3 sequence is CASSRAGALNEQFF. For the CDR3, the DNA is TGTGCCAGCTCACGAGCGGGGGCCCTTAATGAGCAGTTCTTC.

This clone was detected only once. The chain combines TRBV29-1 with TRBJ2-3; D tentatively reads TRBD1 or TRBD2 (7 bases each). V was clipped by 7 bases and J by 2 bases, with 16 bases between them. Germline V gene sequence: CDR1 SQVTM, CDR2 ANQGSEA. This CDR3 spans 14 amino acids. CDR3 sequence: CSGRQGGFTDTQYF. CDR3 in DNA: TGCAGCGGTAGACAGGGAGGGTTCACAGATACGCAGTATTTT.

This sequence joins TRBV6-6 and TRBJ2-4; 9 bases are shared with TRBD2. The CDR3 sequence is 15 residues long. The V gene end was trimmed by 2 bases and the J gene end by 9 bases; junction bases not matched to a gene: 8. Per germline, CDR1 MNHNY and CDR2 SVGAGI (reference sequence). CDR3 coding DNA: TGTGCCAGCAGTTACCACTTAGCGGGGGTCGTCATTCAGTACTTC. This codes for CASSYHLAGVVIQYF.

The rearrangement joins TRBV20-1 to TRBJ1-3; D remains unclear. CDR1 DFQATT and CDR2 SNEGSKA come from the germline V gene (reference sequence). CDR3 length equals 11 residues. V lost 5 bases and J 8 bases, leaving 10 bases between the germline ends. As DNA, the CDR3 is TGCAGTGCTCGCCGAGATTACACCATATATTTT. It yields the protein CSARRDYTIYF.

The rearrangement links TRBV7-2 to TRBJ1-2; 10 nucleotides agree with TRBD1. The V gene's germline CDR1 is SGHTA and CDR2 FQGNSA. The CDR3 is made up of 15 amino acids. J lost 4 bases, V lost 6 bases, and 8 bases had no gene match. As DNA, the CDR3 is TGTGCCAGCAGAAAACCGGGACAGGGGTCCTATGGCTACACCTTC. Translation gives CASRKPGQGSYGYTF.